Here is one T cell receptor (beta chain) with its context. Antigen unknown. This sample is drawn from a study of cytomegalovirus exposure and HLA in healthy donors. The overall study: Unique TCRs from HLA-typed donors, about 85 million of them, were held in an early data release. Out of 398 genotyped donors, approximately 84% belonged to the Caucasian-associated ancestry cluster.

PCR employed 60 Vbeta and 13 Jbeta primers. The protocol was immunoSEQ multiplex PCR, while the TCRdb copy is restricted to in-frame clones and leaves out a portion. The sample includes roughly 290,000 clones, about 90% seen only once; the top ten take roughly 2.1%. CDR1 SGDLS and CDR2 YYNGEE come from the germline V gene. The CDR3 covers 15 residues. Trimming took 0 bases from V and 3 from J; bases not matched to a gene: 5. Points from the study as a whole: Confirmation was obtained in vitro that a few CMV-associated chains are specific for CMV antigens. Sequencing probably produced one cluster of sequence variants that were highly shared.

The clonotype comes from a woman between 18 and 29 years old in good health and CMV-seronegative. This chain joins TRBV9 and TRBJ2-5, with TRBD2 identical over 7 bases. The sequenced sample was PBMCs. The DNA for the CDR3 is TGTGCCAGCAGCGTAGGGAGCGGGGCCAAAGAGACCCAGTACTTC. Translating it yields CASSVGSGAKETQYF.